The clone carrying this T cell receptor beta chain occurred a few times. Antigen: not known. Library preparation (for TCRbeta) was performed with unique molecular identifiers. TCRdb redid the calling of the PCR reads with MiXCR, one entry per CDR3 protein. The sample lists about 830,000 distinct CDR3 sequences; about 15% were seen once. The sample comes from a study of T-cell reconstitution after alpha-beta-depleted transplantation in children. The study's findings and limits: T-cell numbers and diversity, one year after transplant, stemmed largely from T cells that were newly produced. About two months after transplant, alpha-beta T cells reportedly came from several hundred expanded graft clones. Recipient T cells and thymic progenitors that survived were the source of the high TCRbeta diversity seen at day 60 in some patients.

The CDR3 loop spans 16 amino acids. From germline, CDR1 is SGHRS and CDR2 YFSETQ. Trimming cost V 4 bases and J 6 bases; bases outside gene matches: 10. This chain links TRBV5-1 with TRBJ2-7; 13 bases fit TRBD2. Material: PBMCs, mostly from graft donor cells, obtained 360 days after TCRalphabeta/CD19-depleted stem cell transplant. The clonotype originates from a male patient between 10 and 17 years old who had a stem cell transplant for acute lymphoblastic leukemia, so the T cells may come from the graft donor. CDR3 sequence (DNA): TGCGCCAGCAGCACCGTCGGACTAGCGGGAGCTTCCGAGCAGTACTTC. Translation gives CASSTVGLAGASEQYF.